The entry that follows covers one T cell receptor (beta chain) sequence. Its antigen is currently unknown. This CDR3 comprises 12 residues. Treatment in this sample: about 20 received Ad26.COV2.S at low or high dose, single or two shots; 5 received placebo; per-sample allocation not given. Sampling took place 63 days after the first vaccine or placebo injection. Within Boston, the person who donated was an adult of 18-55 years. TCRdb's copy holds only in-frame clones and misses some; the assay was immunoSEQ multiplex PCR. The table records about 390,000 clones, 80% to 90% of them present only once. This record comes from a study of Ad26.COV2.S vaccination and SARS-CoV-2 variants. Study-level findings and limits: Non-spike TCR breadth did not differ much between vaccine and placebo recipients. People who got the vaccine had more spike-specific TCR breadth than people who got placebo.

The TCR originated in a person between 18 and 65 years old who received the Ad26.COV2.S COVID-19 vaccine or a placebo. This sample comprised peripheral blood, obtained in a trial of Ad26.COV2.S vaccine versus placebo. The chain couples TRBV21-1 to TRBJ2-3; the listed D gene, TRBD2, was not tested against the DNA. TRBV21-1 corresponds to a pseudogene. The CDR3 sequence is CASKGLPDTQYF. CDR3 DNA sequence: TGTGCCAGCAAGGGACTCCCAGATACGCAGTATTTT.